These 27 T cell receptor beta chains originate from one sample sequenced in a study of Tregs in tolerant kidney transplant recipients. The repertoire was sequenced with immunoSEQ multiplex PCR; TCRdb's copy has only in-frame clones and lacks some. The table includes about 88,000 clones, 90% to 95% detected once. The sequenced material came from CD8+ T cells from blood. The receptors originated from a human donor in good health.

The rearrangement links TRBV5-4 to TRBJ1-2, with TRBD1 identical over 7 bases. The CDR3 sequence is 17 residues long. Germline assignment: CDR1 SGHNT and CDR2 YYREEE (reference sequence). V lost 0 bases to trimming and J lost 5 bases; unmatched junction nucleotides: 13. For the CDR3, the DNA is TGTGCCAGCAGCTTGGGGAACAGGGGATTGGGTTATTATGGCTACACCTTC. It is translated as CASSLGNRGLGYYGYTF.

The rearrangement uses TRBV5-4 and TRBJ1-5, with 7 bases that match TRBD1. There are 17 residues in the CDR3. From germline, CDR1 is SGHNT and CDR2 YYREEE (reference sequence). Germline trimming cut 0 bases from V and 2 bases from J; bases unmatched to any gene: 8. The chain's CDR3 is CASSLEGGLSGNQPQHF. CDR3 sequence (DNA): TGTGCCAGCAGCTTGGAAGGGGGCTTGTCGGGCAATCAGCCCCAGCATTTT.

This sequence joins TRBV27 and TRBJ2-1; 8 nucleotides match TRBD2. The CDR3 is 12 amino acids. Germline CDR1 MNHEY, CDR2 SMNVEV (reference sequence). V lost 7 bases, J lost 9 bases, and 5 bases stayed unmatched. CDR3 bases: TGTGCCAGCACGGGACGGGAGGGTGAGCAGTTCTTC. This codes for CASTGREGEQFF.

The chain carries TRBV4-1 and TRBJ2-1; 10 nucleotides agree with TRBD2. V gave up 1 base and J gave up 0 bases; unmatched junction bases: 9. This CDR3 comprises 19 residues. Per germline, CDR1 MGHRA and CDR2 YSYEKL. The DNA of the CDR3 is TGCGCCAGCAGCCAAGCTAGCGGGAGCGGGAGATTCTCCTACAATGAGCAGTTCTTC. Residues: CASSQASGSGRFSYNEQFF.

The sample holds a few counts of this clone. The CDR3 DNA is TGTGCCAGCAGTGACGGCCAGGGGACAACCAAGCCAAGATATGGCTACACCTTC. Its protein is CASSDGQGTTKPRYGYTF. The V gene is TRBV6-4, the J gene TRBJ1-2; a weak D match, TRBD1 (6 bases). This CDR3 spans 18 amino acids. V was pared by 2 bases and J by 5 bases, with 24 bases between. Germline V gene data show CDR1 as MRHNA and CDR2 as SNTAGT.

The chain employs TRBV15 and TRBJ1-1, with D unresolved. The V gene lost 0 bases and the J gene lost 7 bases, with 12 bases spanning the gap. The CDR3 is 14 residues long. Germline CDR1 is LNHNV and CDR2 is YYDKDF (reference sequence). The CDR3 sequence: CATSRDLGQLEAFF. CDR3 nucleotide sequence: TGTGCCACCAGCAGAGATTTAGGGCAGCTTGAAGCTTTCTTT.

The V gene is TRBV7-2, the J gene TRBJ2-5; D is unresolved. The ends were cut back, 0 bases at V and 2 bases at J, with 13 bases in the middle. CDR3 length: 16 amino acids. Germline CDR1 is SGHTA and CDR2 is FQGNSA. CDR3 loop: CASSLAPGLGQETQYF. CDR3 bases: TGTGCCAGCAGCTTAGCGCCCGGTTTAGGGCAAGAGACCCAGTACTTC.

This clone was seen a single time. V usage is TRBV6-5 and J usage is TRBJ2-1, with D uncertain. CDR1 and CDR2 from the germline V gene are MNHEY and SVGAGI. The CDR3 has 12 residues. V lost 6 bases and J 10 bases, leaving 13 bases between the germline ends. The CDR3 region is CASRSSLGEQFF. CDR3 in DNA: TGTGCCAGCAGATCGAGCTTGGGCGAGCAGTTCTTC.

The chain is built from TRBV11-1 and TRBJ1-1, with D hard to call. V was cut by 1 base and J by 4 bases, with 13 bases left in between. The CDR3 is made up of 15 amino acids. CDR1 is SGHAT and CDR2 is FQDESV in the germline V gene (reference sequence). CDR3 in amino acids: CASSLDLGSITEAFF. CDR3 sequence (DNA): TGTGCCAGCAGCTTAGATTTGGGCAGCATCACTGAAGCTTTCTTT.

This clone is deemed medium-sized. This chain connects TRBV11-2 to TRBJ1-2; 8 nucleotides match TRBD1. V lost 1 base and J lost 6; bases outside the gene matches: 1. The CDR3 extends over 13 amino acids. Germline-derived CDR1 and CDR2 are SGHAT and FQNNGV. The CDR3 protein is CASSLGTGNGYTF. The CDR3 DNA is TGTGCCAGCAGCTTAGGGACAGGGAATGGCTACACCTTC.

This clone appeared once. DNA of the CDR3: TGTGCCAGCAGCTTCCCGGGACAGGGGAACACTGAAGCTTTCTTT. It encodes CASSFPGQGNTEAFF. The V call is TRBV5-6, the J call TRBJ1-1; 9 nucleotides line up with TRBD1. V lost 2 bases, J lost 1 base, and 3 bases stayed unmatched. The CDR3 covers 15 residues. Germline-derived CDR1 and CDR2 are SGHDT and YYEEEE.

The rearrangement uses TRBV7-2 and TRBJ2-1; 11 nucleotides align to TRBD2. CDR1 SGHTA and CDR2 FQGNSA come from the germline V gene. The CDR3 sequence is 17 residues long. V trimming: 3 bases; J trimming: 5 bases; junction bases outside the gene matches: 9. The DNA for the CDR3 is TGTGCCAGCAGCTTCCCCCTAGCGGGAGGATCGGACAATGAGCAGTTCTTC. This sequence encodes CASSFPLAGGSDNEQFF.

The chain employs TRBV13 and TRBJ1-1; D unresolved. Germline CDR1 reads PRHDT; CDR2 reads FYEKMQ (reference sequence). V was trimmed by 0 bases and J by 5 bases, leaving 1 base between them. This CDR3 comprises 11 residues. CDR3: CASSLGTEAFF. Here the CDR3 DNA reads TGTGCCAGCAGCTTAGGAACTGAAGCTTTCTTT.

The rearrangement links TRBV9 to TRBJ2-7, with TRBD1 matching over 10 bases. Germline trimming cut 0 bases from V and 2 bases from J; bases unmatched to any gene: 5. This CDR3 comprises 16 residues. Germline assignment: CDR1 SGDLS and CDR2 YYNGEE. The CDR3 is CASSVEGQGPTYEQYF. The CDR3 DNA sequence: TGTGCCAGCAGCGTAGAGGGACAGGGGCCGACCTACGAGCAGTACTTC. The full variable domain, with the rest looked up from reference TRBV9 and TRBJ2-7, is DSGVTQTPKHLITATGQRVTLRCSPRSGDLSVYWYQQSLDQGLQFLIQYYNGEERAKGNILERFSAQQFPDLHSELNLSSLELGDSALYFCASSVEGQGPTYEQYFGPGTRLTVT.

This sequence joins TRBV29-1 and TRBJ1-2; 9 bases line up with TRBD1. The CDR3 consists of 13 residues. V was clipped by 6 bases and J by 4 bases; unmatched bases: 6. Looked up from germline, CDR1 is SQVTM and CDR2 is ANQGSEA. The CDR3 reads CSVTGGESYGYTF. CDR3 bases: TGCAGCGTAACAGGGGGCGAGAGCTATGGCTACACCTTC.

V is TRBV7-8 and J is TRBJ2-4; TRBD1 is a possible D gene (6 bases). V shed 1 base and J shed 0 bases, with 19 bases lying between them. The CDR3 has 19 residues. In germline, CDR1 is SGHVS, CDR2 FQNEAQ. CDR3 in DNA: TGTGCCAGCAGCTTAGGATCAGGGGACATAATACTAGCCAAAAACATTCAGTACTTC. This codes for CASSLGSGDIILAKNIQYF.

This chain uses TRBV19 with TRBJ1-5; 7 bases agree with TRBD1. Unmatched junction bases numbered 3, after V lost 4 bases and J lost 3 bases. Germline V CDR1 and CDR2: LNHDA, SQIVND (reference sequence). CDR3 length equals 14 residues. DNA of the CDR3: TGTGCCAGTAGTAAACAGGGGTACAATCAGCCCCAGCATTTT. As protein: CASSKQGYNQPQHF.

V and J are TRBV6-1 and TRBJ1-5; D not certain. CDR3 length equals 13 residues. CDR1 is MNHNS and CDR2 is SASEGT in the germline V gene. Trimming took 2 bases from V and 7 from J, leaving 9 bases between them. The CDR3 DNA follows: TGTGCCAGCAGTGAATATGAGGGCCAGCCCCAGCATTTT. Its translation is CASSEYEGQPQHF.

This clone was picked up one time. The V gene is TRBV9, the J gene TRBJ2-1, with TRBD2 matching over 12 bases. Looked up from germline, CDR1 is SGDLS and CDR2 is YYNGEE. CDR3 length: 15 residues. V was pared by 3 bases and J by 4 bases, with 2 bases of the junction left unmatched. The CDR3 loop reads CASSATSGGYNEQFF. In DNA, the CDR3 is TGTGCCAGCAGCGCAACTAGCGGGGGGTACAATGAGCAGTTCTTC.

The chain couples TRBV10-2 to TRBJ1-5; maybe TRBD1 (5 bases). The CDR3 has 17 residues. The V end lost 1 base, the J end lost 1 base, and 14 bases lay between the germline ends. Germline CDR1 reads WSHSY; CDR2 reads SAAADI. CDR3 DNA: TGCGCCAGCAGTGAGTTGAATGGGGGGTTAAGCAATCAGCCCCAGCATTTT. This sequence encodes CASSELNGGLSNQPQHF.

The chain links TRBV18 to TRBJ2-4; D is ambiguous. CDR1 KGHSH and CDR2 LQKENI come from the germline V gene. Trimming took off 3 bases at V and 2 bases at J, with 5 bases between the two ends. The CDR3 contains 13 residues. CDR3 DNA sequence: TGTGCCAGCTCACCTGGACCCAAAAACATTCAGTACTTC. Amino acids: CASSPGPKNIQYF. The whole variable domain, filled in from reference TRBV18 and TRBJ2-4, reads NAGVMQNPRHLVRRRGQEARLRCSPMKGHSHVYWYRQLPEEGLKFMVYLQKENIIDESGMPKERFSAEFPKEGPSILRIQQVVRGDSAAYFCASSPGPKNIQYFGAGTRLSVL.

The chain recombines TRBV30 with TRBJ2-3; D unclear. V was cut by 0 bases and J by 0 bases, with 10 bases left in between. This CDR3 comprises 15 residues. The V gene's germline CDR1 is GTSNPN and CDR2 SVGIG (reference sequence). In DNA, the CDR3 is TGTGCCTGGAGTGTCGGCAGTCCAAGCACAGATACGCAGTATTTT. Residues: CAWSVGSPSTDTQYF.

The chain combines TRBV11-1 with TRBJ2-7, with TRBD2 as a possible D gene (5 bases). Germline lookup yields CDR1 SGHAT and CDR2 FQDESV (reference sequence). CDR3 length: 14 residues. Trimming stripped 4 bases from V and 3 bases from J, with 13 bases between. CDR3 DNA sequence: TGTGCCAGCAGCTCCCGAGGGAGTCACTACGAGCAGTACTTC. Encoded protein: CASSSRGSHYEQYF.

CDR3 in DNA: TGTGCCAGCAGCCAAGTCGTTGGGGAAGAGACCCAGTACTTC. This translates into CASSQVVGEETQYF. The genes are TRBV4-2 and TRBJ2-5; D uncertain. Trimming took 1 base from V and 3 from J, leaving 9 bases between them. The CDR3 length is 14 residues. In germline, CDR1 is LGHNA, CDR2 YNFKEQ.

The chain couples TRBV19 to TRBJ1-5; maybe TRBD1 (5 bases). V was cut by 2 bases and J by 2 bases, with 7 bases left in between. The CDR3 is 14 amino acids. Germline CDR1 and CDR2: LNHDA and SQIVND (reference sequence). The DNA for the CDR3 is TGTGCCAGTAGTATAAGGGGAGGCAATCAGCCCCAGCATTTT. Its protein is CASSIRGGNQPQHF.

V gene TRBV4-1 combines with J gene TRBJ1-6; the D is unclear. Per germline, CDR1 MGHRA and CDR2 YSYEKL. There are 13 residues in the CDR3. V was pared by 1 base and J by 12 bases, with 10 bases between. CDR3 in amino acids: CASSQGDRGPLHF. The CDR3, as DNA: TGCGCCAGCAGCCAAGGAGATCGCGGACCCCTCCACTTT.

This clone was found once. V gene TRBV27 combines with J gene TRBJ1-2; 8 bases are shared with TRBD1. V was pared by 6 bases and J by 0 bases, with 6 bases of the junction left unmatched. The CDR3 runs 15 residues. Germline assignment: CDR1 MNHEY and CDR2 SMNVEV (reference sequence). This CDR3 is CASRPYRGANYGYTF. The CDR3 bases are TGTGCCAGCAGACCGTACAGGGGGGCTAACTATGGCTACACCTTC.